A single T cell receptor (beta chain) is shown here with its context. Antigen specificity is unknown. These data come from a study of cytotoxic CD8 clonotypes in ibrutinib-treated CLL. Background on the study: Investigators reported roughly 24 partial and 2 complete responses; after median roughly 63 months, 14 patients remained remitted and about twelve progressed. Points from the study as a whole: Clonality climbed at ibrutinib response, then dropped toward baseline at progression. On treatment, the uncommon public clonotypes contracted or remained stable.

Deep sequencing aimed at 1 in 200,000 to 1 in 1 million T cells' resolution. The assay was immunoSEQ multiplex PCR, and TCRdb's table has in-frame clones only and misses some. There are 30,000 to 40,000 clones in the sample; almost 70% occur only once, and roughly 26% lies in the top ten. The CDR3 consists of 16 residues. Trimming removed 0 bases at V and 0 bases at J, with 9 bases between. CDR1 SGHRS and CDR2 YFSETQ come from the germline V gene. Here the sequenced sample was PBMCs, taken before ibrutinib treatment. This clonotype was sampled from a human donor with chronic lymphocytic leukemia. V gene TRBV5-1 combines with J gene TRBJ2-2; D is perhaps TRBD2 (5 bases). CDR3 bases: TGCGCCAGCAGCTTGGGGCGGGTAACGAACACCGGGGAGCTGTTTTTT. It yields the protein CASSLGRVTNTGELFF.